These 23 T cell receptor beta chains were sequenced from one sample in a study of shared clonotypes between healthy human individuals. Positive CCR7 selection of CD45RO-negative cells yielded the naive CD8 cells, and terminally differentiated effector memory CD45RA+ cells were excluded. Sequencing was performed with immunoSEQ multiplex PCR; in TCRdb, only in-frame clones are kept and a portion is missing. The repertoire holds about 2.1 million clones, with just over 90% as singletons. Sequenced sample: naive CD8+ T cells from PBMCs. The origin of the receptors is a man younger than 30 in good health. Some clones in this sample may be carry-over from other donors' samples.

To note about this clone: A read error may account for a junction end that differs from germline. The gene calls are TRBV4-2 and TRBJ1-2; D is ambiguous. The CDR3 runs 14 residues. CDR1 and CDR2 (germline): LGHNA, YNFKEQ. CDR3 bases: TGTGCCAGCACCCAAGTGGGCGCGGCTGGTGGCTACACCTTC. Amino acid sequence: CASTQVGAAGGYTF.

This clone was seen only once. Other DNA sequences of this sample code for an identical CDR3. Here the CDR3 DNA reads TGTGCCAGCAGCCCGCTTGGGGGGTACGAGCAGTACTTC. Amino acids: CASSPLGGYEQYF. V usage is TRBV28 and J usage is TRBJ2-7; perhaps TRBD2 as D (6 bases). Germline CDR1 and CDR2: MDHEN and SYDVKM. Trimming took off 6 bases at V and 4 bases at J, with 13 bases between the two ends. The CDR3 spans 13 residues. Filled out from reference TRBV28 and TRBJ2-7, the complete variable domain reads DVKVTQSSRYLVKRTGEKVFLECVQDMDHENMFWYRQDPGLGLRLIYFSYDVKMKEKGDIPEGYSVSREKKERFSLILESASTNQTSMYLCASSPLGGYEQYFGPGTRLTVT.

The chain carries TRBV7-9 and TRBJ2-1, with D perhaps TRBD1 (5 bases). Per germline, CDR1 SEHNR and CDR2 FQNEAQ (reference sequence). Trimming took off 3 bases at V and 8 bases at J, with 14 bases between the two ends. This CDR3 region has 14 residues. The CDR3 here is CASSFRPGPDEQFF. The CDR3 DNA is TGTGCCAGCAGCTTTAGACCAGGGCCCGATGAGCAGTTCTTC.

CDR3 protein: CASSLRSGANVLTF. The CDR3 DNA reads as TGTGCCAGCAGTTTACGGTCTGGGGCCAACGTCCTGACTTTC. The V and J genes are TRBV6-5 and TRBJ2-6; D ambiguous. Germline V lookup: CDR1 MNHEY, CDR2 SVGAGI. Trimming removed 4 bases from V and 1 base from J, with 5 bases in between. There are 14 residues in the CDR3.

This clone was counted a single time. V usage is TRBV14 and J usage is TRBJ2-7, with D perhaps assigned TRBD1 or TRBD2 (5 bases each). Trimming took off 1 base at V and 2 bases at J, with 12 bases between the two ends. Germline V gene sequence: CDR1 SGHDN, CDR2 FVKESK. The CDR3 loop spans 15 amino acids. The CDR3 sequence: CASSQGTGPAYEQYF. The CDR3 nucleotides read TGTGCCAGCAGCCAAGGGACGGGGCCCGCCTACGAGCAGTACTTC.

The V and J genes are TRBV7-9 and TRBJ1-3, with D possibly being TRBD1 (5 bases). Trimming took 5 bases from V and 0 from J, leaving 11 bases between them. The CDR3 has 15 residues. CDR1 and CDR2 from the germline V gene are SEHNR and FQNEAQ (reference sequence). The CDR3 loop reads CASSAKQVSGNTIYF. CDR3 bases: TGTGCCAGCAGCGCCAAACAGGTCTCTGGAAACACCATATATTTT.

The chain is built from TRBV27 and TRBJ1-5; D is possibly TRBD1 (5 bases). The ends were cut back, 3 bases at V and 0 bases at J, with 15 bases in the middle. CDR3 length: 17 amino acids. Per the germline V gene, CDR1 is MNHEY and CDR2 is SMNVEV (reference sequence). The CDR3 loop is CASSLAGGDYSNQPQHF. In DNA form, the CDR3 reads TGTGCCAGCAGTTTGGCGGGAGGGGACTATAGCAATCAGCCCCAGCATTTT.

A remark on this clone: Other DNA variants within this sample encode the same CDR3. The CDR3 nucleotides read TGTGCCAGCAGCGTAGGATCAGGAGACTATGGCTACACCTTC. It is translated as CASSVGSGDYGYTF. The chain combines TRBV9 with TRBJ1-2; D unresolved. Germline-derived CDR1 and CDR2 are SGDLS and YYNGEE. This CDR3 spans 14 amino acids. With 0 bases removed from V and 3 bases from J, the gap between germline ends came to 9 bases.

The chain links TRBV28 to TRBJ1-3; 7 bases fit TRBD1. With V trimmed by 0 bases and J by 2 bases, 7 bases remained unmatched. CDR3 length: 17 residues. The V gene's germline CDR1 is MDHEN and CDR2 SYDVKM. CDR3 sequence (DNA): TGTGCCAGCAGTTTATGGGGGCAGGGGGGACCTGGAAACACCATATATTTT. Protein: CASSLWGQGGPGNTIYF.

The chain joins TRBV27 to TRBJ1-2; the D is unclear. V lost 5 bases, J lost 5 bases, and 18 bases lay in between. Germline CDR1 reads MNHEY; CDR2 reads SMNVEV (reference sequence). CDR3 length: 15 amino acids. In nucleotides, the CDR3 is TGTGCCAGCAGTCGCCAGTCTCGTTCTCTATATGGCTACACCTTC. Its translation: CASSRQSRSLYGYTF.

Concerning this clone: One end of the junction is discordant with germline, which a read error may explain. Within the sample, other DNA sequences also encode this same CDR3. This chain's CDR3 is CASSDWGLDEKLFF. The CDR3 region has the DNA TGTGCCAGTAGTGATTGGGGGCTGGATGAAAAACTGTTTTTT. The chain couples TRBV25-1 to TRBJ1-4, with D possibly being TRBD1 (6 bases). Looked up from germline, CDR1 is MGHDK and CDR2 is SYGVNS. The CDR3 consists of 14 residues.

The J gene is TRBJ1-1, the V gene TRBV4-1, with a tentative D call TRBD1 (6 bases). The CDR3 contains 15 residues. The germline V gene encodes CDR1 MGHRA and CDR2 YSYEKL. V lost 0 bases and J lost 5, with 13 bases in between. The CDR3 DNA reads TGCGCCAGCAGCCAAGAGTGGGGGCGAGGAACTGAAGCTTTCTTT. Translating gives CASSQEWGRGTEAFF.

Worth noting for this clone: Other DNA variants within this sample encode the same CDR3. V and J are TRBV30 and TRBJ1-1, with no clear D. This CDR3 comprises 12 residues. The V gene's germline CDR1 is GTSNPN and CDR2 SVGIG (reference sequence). Trimming pared 3 bases from V and 1 base from J, leaving 6 bases between. CDR3 region: CAWRRGNTEAFF. CDR3 sequence (DNA): TGTGCCTGGAGGCGGGGGAACACTGAAGCTTTCTTT.

V is TRBV19 and J is TRBJ1-5; no clear D gene. Germline loops: CDR1 LNHDA, CDR2 SQIVND (reference sequence). The CDR3 consists of 15 residues. V lost 10 bases, J lost 0 bases, and 16 bases lay in between. Written as DNA, the CDR3 is TGTGCCACCCTGGGAGAAAATTATAGCAATCAGCCCCAGCATTTT. This sequence encodes CATLGENYSNQPQHF.

This rearrangement joins TRBV13 to TRBJ1-4; possibly TRBD1 for D (5 bases). The CDR3 extends over 14 amino acids. The V end lost 0 bases, the J end lost 4 bases, and 6 bases lay between the germline ends. Per the germline V gene, CDR1 is PRHDT and CDR2 is FYEKMQ (reference sequence). CDR3 nucleotide sequence: TGTGCCAGCAGCTTAGGTGGGGGTAATGAAAAACTGTTTTTT. It specifies CASSLGGGNEKLFF. The full variable domain, with the rest looked up from reference TRBV13 and TRBJ1-4, is AAGVIQSPRHLIKEKRETATLKCYPIPRHDTVYWYQQGPGQDPQFLISFYEKMQSDKGSIPDRFSAQQFSDYHSELNMSSLELGDSALYFCASSLGGGNEKLFFGSGTQLSVL.

The chain links TRBV19 to TRBJ2-3, with 7 bases identical to TRBD1. The CDR3 is made up of 13 amino acids. The V gene end was trimmed by 5 bases and the J gene end by 3 bases; junction bases not matched to a gene: 2. Germline lookup yields CDR1 LNHDA and CDR2 SQIVND (reference sequence). CDR3 DNA: TGTGCCAGTAGTGTACAGGGGACAGATACGCAGTATTTT. Protein sequence: CASSVQGTDTQYF.

The chain has TRBV27 and TRBJ2-7; 9 bases are shared with TRBD2. Germline CDR1 MNHEY, CDR2 SMNVEV (reference sequence). After removal of 10 bases from V and 1 base from J, the junction contained 8 bases not matched to a gene. The CDR3 length is 14 residues. The CDR3 sequence is CATGLAGPSYEQYF. DNA of the CDR3: TGTGCCACGGGGCTAGCGGGGCCTTCCTACGAGCAGTACTTC.

The chain employs TRBV29-1 and TRBJ1-2, with TRBD1 as a possible D gene (6 bases). Trimming cost V 0 bases and J 2 bases, with 13 bases left between them. Germline V gene lookup returns CDR1 SQVTM and CDR2 ANQGSEA. The CDR3 spans 15 residues. The CDR3 nucleotides are TGCAGCGTTGAAGATCTGCGGGGGCGCAACTATGGCTACACCTTC. Its protein is CSVEDLRGRNYGYTF.

With regard to this clone: The same CDR3 is also encoded by other DNA sequences in this sample. This chain links TRBV27 with TRBJ2-1; no firm D call. Trimming left V 5 bases short and J 0 bases short, with 8 bases between. The CDR3 contains 14 residues. Germline V gene data show CDR1 as MNHEY and CDR2 as SMNVEV (reference sequence). The CDR3 loop is CASSGLSSYNEQFF. In nucleotides, the CDR3 is TGTGCCAGCAGTGGTTTAAGCTCCTACAATGAGCAGTTCTTC.

Points on this clone: The junction and the germline gene differ at one end; a read error may be behind it. The rearrangement links TRBV6-1 to TRBJ2-2; D unclear. CDR3 length: 10 amino acids. Looked up from germline, CDR1 is MNHNS and CDR2 is SASEGT. Here the CDR3 reads CASSDAPMIF. The CDR3 nucleotides read TGTGCCAGCAGTGATGCCCCCATGATTTTT.

CDR3 region: CASRSLTGYQPQHF. For the CDR3, the DNA is TGTGCCAGCAGGAGCTTGACGGGTTATCAGCCCCAGCATTTT. The chain has TRBV6-5 and TRBJ1-5; D is ambiguous. The CDR3 covers 14 residues. V lost 6 bases, J lost 5 bases, and 14 bases lay in between. Germline CDR1 MNHEY, CDR2 SVGAGI.

The chain recombines TRBV25-1 with TRBJ2-1, with TRBD2 matching over 11 bases. The ends lost 4 bases at V and 8 bases at J; junction bases unmatched: 4. Germline loops: CDR1 MGHDK, CDR2 SYGVNS. CDR3 length: 14 amino acids. The CDR3 loop reads CASSGLAGRYEQFF. As DNA, the CDR3 is TGTGCCAGCAGTGGACTAGCGGGACGGTATGAGCAGTTCTTC.

The chain joins TRBV9 to TRBJ2-1; 10 bases align to TRBD2. Per germline, CDR1 SGDLS and CDR2 YYNGEE. J was trimmed by 0 bases and V by 6 bases; bases with no gene match: 6. The CDR3 sequence is 16 residues long. Here the CDR3 DNA reads TGTGCCAGCACCGCTAGCGGGAGAGCCTCCTACAATGAGCAGTTCTTC. Protein sequence: CASTASGRASYNEQFF.